The next 6 T cell receptor beta chains were all read from a single sample in a study of blood T cell repertoires in COVID-19 (dated by TCRdb to between 2020 and 2021). The protocol used for the library was the immunoSEQ multiplex PCR assay. The immuneACCESS repertoire file appears here via TCRdb, limited to in-frame rearrangements. These files lack a portion of the clones; in checked studies, under half of the deficit traces to unresolved V genes, and the cause of the others is not known. The sample yields about 670,000 clones; approximately 90% were counted once. Roughly 0.26% of the sample belongs to the ten largest clones. The specimen sequenced was peripheral blood. These receptors were taken from a young woman with acute or convalescent COVID-19.

The sample holds a few counts of this clone. The chain recombines TRBV21-1 with TRBJ1-5. TRBV21-1 is termed a pseudogene. This CDR3 comprises 15 residues. The CDR3 sequence: CASSSPWRPYQPQHF. CDR3 DNA sequence: TGTGCCAGCAGCAGCCCTTGGAGACCTTATCAGCCCCAGCATTTT.

V and J are TRBV24-1 and TRBJ2-2; no firm D call. Germline V gives CDR1 KGHDR, CDR2 SFDVKD. The CDR3 has 15 residues. V gave up 9 bases and J gave up 0 bases, with 13 bases separating them. This CDR3 reads CATGRTNPNTGELFF. The CDR3 nucleotides are TGTGCCACCGGCCGAACTAACCCGAACACCGGGGAGCTGTTTTTT.

CDR3 bases: TGTGCCAGCACCCCGACAGGGGACTATAATTCACCCCTCCACTTT. It specifies CASTPTGDYNSPLHF. The rearrangement links TRBV9 to TRBJ1-6, with 8 positions matching TRBD1. The CDR3 loop spans 15 amino acids. Germline values: CDR1 SGDLS, CDR2 YYNGEE. The V gene end was trimmed by 6 bases and the J gene end by 3 bases; junction bases not matched to a gene: 5.

The chain uses TRBV6-4 and TRBJ2-1, with TRBD1 matching over 7 bases. In germline, CDR1 is MRHNA, CDR2 SNTAGT. V lost 0 bases to trimming and J lost 0 bases; unmatched junction nucleotides: 8. The CDR3 totals 18 residues. This CDR3 reads CASSDSSMGDSSYNEQFF. CDR3 sequence (DNA): TGTGCCAGCAGTGACTCGAGCATGGGGGACAGCTCCTACAATGAGCAGTTCTTC.

This clone has just a few counts. The chain employs TRBV6-5 and TRBJ1-1; the D gene is possibly TRBD1 (6 bases). The V gene lost 2 bases and the J gene lost 7 bases, with 14 bases spanning the gap. The CDR3 consists of 14 residues. Germline assignment: CDR1 MNHEY and CDR2 SVGAGI. CDR3 bases: TGTGCCAGCAGTTACGGGGGCGCTCTGGGTGAAGCTTTCTTT. Translation: CASSYGGALGEAFF.

V gene TRBV18 combines with J gene TRBJ2-7; D unresolved. V dropped 4 bases and J dropped 3 bases, with 4 bases sitting between them. Germline V CDR1 and CDR2: KGHSH, LQKENI. This CDR3 has 11 residues. The CDR3 DNA reads as TGTGCCAGCTCACACATCTACGAGCAGTACTTC. The encoded protein is CASSHIYEQYF.